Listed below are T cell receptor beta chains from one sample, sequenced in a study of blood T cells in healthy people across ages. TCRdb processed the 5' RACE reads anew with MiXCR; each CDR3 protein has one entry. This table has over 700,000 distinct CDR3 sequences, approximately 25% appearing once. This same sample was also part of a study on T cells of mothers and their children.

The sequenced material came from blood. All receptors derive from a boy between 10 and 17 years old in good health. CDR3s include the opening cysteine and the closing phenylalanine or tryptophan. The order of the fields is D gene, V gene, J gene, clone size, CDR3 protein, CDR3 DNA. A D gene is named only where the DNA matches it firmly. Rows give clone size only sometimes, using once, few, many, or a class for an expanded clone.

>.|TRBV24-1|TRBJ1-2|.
CATSDPNRYTF
TGTGCCACCAGTGATCCGAATCGGTACACCTTC
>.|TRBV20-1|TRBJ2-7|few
CSAKQGIEQYF
TGCAGTGCTAAACAGGGAATCGAGCAGTACTTC
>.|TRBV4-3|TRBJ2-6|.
CASSQDRVRANVLTF
TGCGCCAGCAGCCAAGACAGGGTGAGGGCCAACGTCCTGACTTTC
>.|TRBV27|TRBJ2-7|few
CASSMSPGLSYEQYF
TGTGCCAGCAGTATGTCTCCGGGCCTCTCCTACGAGCAGTACTTC
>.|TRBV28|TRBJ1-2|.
CASSLSGQDYGYTF
TGTGCCAGCAGTTTATCCGGACAAGACTATGGCTACACCTTC
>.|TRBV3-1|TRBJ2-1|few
CASSPTLIYEQFF
TGTGCCAGCAGTCCAACACTAATCTATGAGCAGTTCTTC
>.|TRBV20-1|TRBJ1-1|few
CSATVLNTEAFF
TGCAGTGCTACCGTTTTGAACACTGAAGCTTTCTTT
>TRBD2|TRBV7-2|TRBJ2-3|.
CASSPTAGVADTQYF
TGTGCCAGCAGCCCAACGGCGGGAGTAGCAGATACGCAGTATTTT
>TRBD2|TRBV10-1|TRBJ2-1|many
CASSESRAGGHNEQFF
TGCGCCAGCAGTGAGTCTAGAGCGGGAGGGCACAATGAGCAGTTCTTC
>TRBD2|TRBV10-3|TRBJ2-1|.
CAISDPGGFIPEKQFF
TGTGCCATCAGTGACCCGGGGGGGTTCATCCCAGAGAAGCAGTTCTTC
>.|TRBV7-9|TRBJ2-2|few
CASSLLGGAGTGELFF
TGTGCCAGCAGCCTCCTGGGCGGGGCCGGGACCGGGGAGCTGTTTTTT
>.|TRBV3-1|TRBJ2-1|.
CASSQLPPSYNEQFF
TGTGCCAGCAGCCAGTTGCCCCCCTCCTACAATGAGCAGTTCTTC
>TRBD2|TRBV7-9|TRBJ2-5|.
CASSLASGRIWTQYF
TGTGCCAGCAGCTTAGCTAGCGGGAGGATCTGGACCCAGTACTTC
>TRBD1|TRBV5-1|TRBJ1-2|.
CASSLGSTGNYGYTF
TGCGCCAGCAGCTTAGGTTCGACAGGGAACTATGGCTACACCTTC
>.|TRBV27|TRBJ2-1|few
CASSLAEWGNEQFF
TGTGCCAGCAGTTTAGCGGAGTGGGGGAATGAGCAGTTCTTC
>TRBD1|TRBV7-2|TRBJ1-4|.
CASSTPQGAHEKLFF
TGTGCCAGCAGCACCCCACAGGGGGCGCATGAAAAACTGTTTTTT
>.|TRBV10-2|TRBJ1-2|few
CASSGEGFDYGYTF
TGCGCCAGCAGTGGTGAAGGGTTTGACTATGGCTACACCTTC
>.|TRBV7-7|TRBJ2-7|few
CASSPDGLSYEQYF
TGTGCTAGCAGCCCCGACGGGCTCTCGTACGAGCAGTACTTC
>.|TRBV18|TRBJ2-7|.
CASSPKTTGNYEQYF
TGTGCCAGCTCACCCAAAACGACAGGTAACTACGAGCAGTACTTC
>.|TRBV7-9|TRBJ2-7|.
CASGHPLSYEQYF
TGTGCCAGTGGACATCCTCTTAGCTACGAGCAGTACTTC
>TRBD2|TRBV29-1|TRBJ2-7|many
CSVAGLAGPYEQYF
TGCAGCGTTGCCGGACTAGCGGGACCCTACGAGCAGTACTTC
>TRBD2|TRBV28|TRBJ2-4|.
CASSFGGSGENIQYF
TGTGCCAGCAGTTTTGGTGGGAGCGGGGAGAACATTCAGTACTTC
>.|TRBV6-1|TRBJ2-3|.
CASSEIGGGFQTDTQYF
TGTGCCAGCAGTGAGATAGGAGGTGGCTTCCAAACAGATACGCAGTATTTT
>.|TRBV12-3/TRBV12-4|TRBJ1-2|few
CASMWSPNYGYTF
TGTGCCAGCATGTGGAGCCCTAACTATGGCTACACCTTC
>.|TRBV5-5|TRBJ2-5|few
CASRFGAAQETQYF
TGTGCCAGCAGGTTTGGGGCTGCACAAGAGACCCAGTACTTC
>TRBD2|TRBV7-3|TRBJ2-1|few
CASSLSGGVVQFF
TGTGCCAGCAGCTTATCGGGGGGAGTGGTTCAGTTCTTC
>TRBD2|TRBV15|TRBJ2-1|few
CATGGTSSYNEQFF
TGTGCCACAGGCGGGACTAGCTCCTACAATGAGCAGTTCTTC
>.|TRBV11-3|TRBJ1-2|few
CASSLFGVSYTF
TGTGCCAGCAGCTTATTCGGCGTGAGCTACACCTTC
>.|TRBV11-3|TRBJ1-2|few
CASSFRRDDGYTF
TGTGCCAGCAGCTTCCGCAGGGACGATGGCTACACCTTC
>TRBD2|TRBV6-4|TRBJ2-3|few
CATHRTSGRDTDTQYF
TGTGCCACCCATCGGACTAGCGGGAGGGACACAGATACGCAGTATTTT
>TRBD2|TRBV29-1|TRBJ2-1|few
CSVAGPSGGAGNEQFF
TGCAGCGTCGCGGGGCCTAGCGGGGGGGCAGGCAATGAGCAGTTCTTC